What follows describes a single TCR beta chain. Sequencing was performed with immunoSEQ multiplex PCR; in TCRdb, only in-frame clones are kept and a portion is missing. The sample carries roughly 38,000 clones, approximately 94% recorded once. This sample was taken from a study of T cell changes during pregnancy in multiple sclerosis. Trimming removed 5 bases from V and 4 bases from J; junction bases left unmatched: 3. Germline V gives CDR1 LNHDA, CDR2 SQIVND (reference sequence). CDR3 length: 13 amino acids. The chain uses TRBV19 and TRBJ2-7; 9 bases match TRBD1. The specimen comprised CD8+ T cells from peripheral blood mononuclear cells, sampled in the third trimester of pregnancy. The sequence came from a female donor with multiple sclerosis, enrolled in a pregnancy study. The DNA for the CDR3 is TGTGCCAGTAGTTTTGGACAGGGGTACGAGCAGTACTTC. It codes for CASSFGQGYEQYF.